Below, 20 T cell receptor beta chains from the same sample are listed, as sequenced in a study of T cells in tuberculosis (dated 2018 in TCRdb). Receptor amplification or capture employed the immunoSEQ multiplex PCR assay. In its TCRdb copy, this immuneACCESS table keeps in-frame sequences only and misses some clones. Where compared with another copy, unresolved V genes explain less than half of these, and the others have no known cause. The sample table contains some 31,000 clones; only one count was recorded for approximately 95% of them. The ten largest clones capture about 4.9% of the sample. Sequencing input: PBMCs. The source of these receptors is a donor between 10 and 35 years old with latent tuberculosis or without tuberculosis infection.

This clone is a singleton in its sample. This chain connects TRBV5-8 to TRBJ1-2; D call uncertain. The V gene lost 3 bases and the J gene lost 2 bases, with 14 bases spanning the gap. CDR1 and CDR2 (germline): SGHTS, YDEGEE. The CDR3 covers 15 residues. CDR3 in amino acids: CASSYGGRENYGYTF. DNA of the CDR3: TGTGCCAGCAGCTACGGAGGGAGGGAAAACTATGGCTACACCTTC.

The rearrangement joins TRBV28 to TRBJ1-5; 7 bases agree with TRBD1. This CDR3 comprises 16 residues. Trimming cost V 6 bases and J 3 bases; bases outside gene matches: 11. CDR1 is MDHEN and CDR2 is SYDVKM in the germline V gene. As DNA, the CDR3 is TGTGCCAGCAGATCAGACAGGGCGAGGTCCAATCAGCCCCAGCATTTT. Protein product: CASRSDRARSNQPQHF.

This rearrangement joins TRBV5-1 to TRBJ2-3; 10 positions match TRBD2. This CDR3 has 15 amino acids. The junction had 4 bases not matched to a gene; V was cut back by 1 base and J by 5 bases. Germline CDR1 is SGHRS and CDR2 is YFSETQ. The CDR3 DNA sequence: TGCGCCAGCAGCTTGTGGGCTAGCGGGGGAGATACGCAGTATTTT. It encodes CASSLWASGGDTQYF. Full variable domain (remainder filled in from reference TRBV5-1 and TRBJ2-3): KAGVTQTPRYLIKTRGQQVTLSCSPISGHRSVSWYQQTPGQGLQFLFEYFSETQRNKGNFPGRFSGRQFSNSRSEMNVSTLELGDSALYLCASSLWASGGDTQYFGPGTRLTVL.

The rearrangement uses TRBV7-2 and TRBJ2-5, with 7 bases fitting TRBD1. J gave up 2 bases and V 5 bases, and 14 bases lay outside the gene matches. This CDR3 is 17 amino acids long. Germline CDR1 and CDR2: SGHTA and FQGNSA. The CDR3 reads CASSVTRDRPEQETQYF. CDR3 nucleotide sequence: TGTGCCAGCAGCGTTACTAGGGACAGACCGGAGCAAGAGACCCAGTACTTC.

This chain joins TRBV4-2 and TRBJ2-3, with 12 bases that match TRBD2. Germline V gives CDR1 LGHNA, CDR2 YNFKEQ. Unmatched junction bases numbered 24, after V lost 0 bases and J lost 5 bases. The CDR3 extends over 23 amino acids. The chain's CDR3 is CASSQEFKRTSGADIADGDTQYF. CDR3 nucleotide sequence: TGTGCCAGCAGCCAAGAGTTTAAGAGGACTAGCGGGGCCGATATAGCGGATGGAGATACGCAGTATTTT.

The genes are TRBV13 and TRBJ2-7, with TRBD1 matching 11 bases. V lost 4 bases and J lost 5; bases outside the gene matches: 4. The CDR3 sequence is 14 residues long. Germline V gene lookup returns CDR1 PRHDT and CDR2 FYEKMQ (reference sequence). CDR3 sequence (DNA): TGTGCCAGCAGCTCCGGGACAGGGGGAAACGAGCAGTACTTC. Translated, it gives CASSSGTGGNEQYF.

This clone was seen a single time. J is TRBJ2-1 and V is TRBV2; D gene unclear. Germline V gene lookup returns CDR1 SNHLY and CDR2 FYNNEI. The CDR3 is 15 amino acids. V gave up 5 bases and J gave up 0 bases, with 11 bases separating them. In nucleotides, the CDR3 is TGTGCCAGCAGTTCTACGCCGAGCTCCTACAATGAGCAGTTCTTC. Its protein product is CASSSTPSSYNEQFF.

This chain links TRBV6-6 with TRBJ1-4, with TRBD1 as a possible D gene (5 bases). V was trimmed by 6 bases and J by 4 bases, leaving 15 bases between them. The CDR3 covers 15 residues. Germline loops: CDR1 MNHNY, CDR2 SVGAGI (reference sequence). CDR3: CASSRDGRINEKLFF. The CDR3 DNA reads TGTGCCAGCAGCCGGGACGGGAGAATTAATGAAAAACTGTTTTTT.

V usage is TRBV6-5 and J usage is TRBJ1-4; 9 bases match TRBD1. CDR3 length: 14 amino acids. J was trimmed by 8 bases and V by 5 bases; bases with no gene match: 6. CDR1 is MNHEY, CDR2 SVGAGI, per germline. CDR3 loop: CASSRRGQGEKLFF. The CDR3 DNA reads as TGTGCCAGCAGTCGCCGAGGACAGGGGGAAAAACTGTTTTTT.

J is TRBJ1-5 and V is TRBV7-6; possibly TRBD1 for D (5 bases). Germline-derived CDR1 and CDR2 are SGHVS and FNYEAQ. Trimming removed 3 bases at V and 2 bases at J, with 8 bases between. This CDR3 is built from 14 residues. This chain's CDR3 is CASSLGGGNQPQHF. The DNA for the CDR3 is TGTGCCAGCAGCTTGGGGGGGGGCAATCAGCCCCAGCATTTT.

The table lists this clone with a few counts. The rearrangement uses TRBV28 and TRBJ1-4; D is ambiguous. V was trimmed by 4 bases and J by 5 bases, leaving 17 bases between them. CDR1 is MDHEN and CDR2 is SYDVKM in the germline V gene. The CDR3 covers 16 residues. The CDR3 spells CASSSPPSGSNEKLFF. The CDR3 DNA is TGTGCCAGCAGTTCGCCACCCTCCGGGTCCAATGAAAAACTGTTTTTT.

V usage is TRBV28 and J usage is TRBJ1-2, with 8 positions matching TRBD1. Germline V gives CDR1 MDHEN, CDR2 SYDVKM. CDR3 length: 17 amino acids. V shed 3 bases and J 3 bases; nucleotides not matched to a gene: 12. Here the CDR3 reads CASSFWSGQGRYYGYTF. As DNA, the CDR3 is TGTGCCAGCAGTTTCTGGAGCGGACAGGGCCGTTACTATGGCTACACCTTC.

This clone was counted only a few times. V is TRBV7-9 and J is TRBJ2-7; possible D gene TRBD1, 5 bases. V lost 5 bases, J lost 2 bases, and 16 bases lay in between. Germline V gives CDR1 SEHNR, CDR2 FQNEAQ (reference sequence). This CDR3 region has 15 residues. DNA of the CDR3: TGTGCCAGCAGCCAAGAGCAGGGTTTCCCCTACGAGCAGTACTTC. It translates to CASSQEQGFPYEQYF.

The V and J genes are TRBV27 and TRBJ2-1, with TRBD2 identical over 10 bases. V shed 4 bases and J 3 bases; nucleotides not matched to a gene: 6. The CDR3 contains 16 residues. CDR1 is MNHEY and CDR2 is SMNVEV in the germline V gene (reference sequence). The CDR3 protein is CASSSSLAGHYNEQFF. The CDR3 DNA follows: TGTGCCAGCAGTTCTTCACTAGCGGGACACTACAATGAGCAGTTCTTC.

The CDR3 nucleotides are TGTGCCAGCAACCTAGGACTAGCGGTCTACAATGAGCAGTTCTTC. Protein product: CASNLGLAVYNEQFF. The gene calls are TRBV5-6 and TRBJ2-1, with TRBD2 identical over 10 bases. V dropped 6 bases and J dropped 3; count of bases not matched to a gene: 6. The CDR3 extends over 15 amino acids. The germline gives CDR1 SGHDT, CDR2 YYEEEE.

The chain uses TRBV15 and TRBJ2-2, with no clear D. The CDR3 totals 13 residues. Germline loops: CDR1 LNHNV, CDR2 YYDKDF (reference sequence). The V gene lost 5 bases and the J gene lost 4 bases, with 8 bases spanning the gap. The CDR3 bases are TGTGCCACCAGCCCTTTACTCACCGGGGAGCTGTTTTTT. As protein: CATSPLLTGELFF.

This chain links TRBV5-1 with TRBJ2-1, with 12 bases lining up with TRBD2. With 2 bases clipped from V and 2 bases from J, the junction kept 11 bases outside the gene matches. The CDR3 sequence is 19 residues long. Germline CDR1 SGHRS, CDR2 YFSETQ. CDR3: CASSFPSGGASGTYNEQFF. Written as DNA, the CDR3 is TGCGCCAGCAGCTTTCCTAGCGGGGGGGCCTCGGGGACCTACAATGAGCAGTTCTTC.

This chain joins TRBV28 and TRBJ1-3; D may be TRBD1 (5 bases). The CDR3 covers 14 residues. V was clipped by 2 bases and J by 8 bases, with 13 bases between them. Germline values: CDR1 MDHEN, CDR2 SYDVKM. CDR3 coding DNA: TGTGCCAGCAGTTTACCATACGGGGGGGACACCATATATTTT. Protein sequence: CASSLPYGGDTIYF.

The chain is built from TRBV18 and TRBJ1-1; tentative D call: TRBD1 (5 bases). The V gene's germline CDR1 is KGHSH and CDR2 LQKENI. V was shortened by 4 bases and J by 3 bases, with 9 bases between the two germline ends. The CDR3 consists of 13 residues. The CDR3 bases are TGTGCCAGCTCACGAAGGGGTGACACTGAAGCTTTCTTT. Its protein is CASSRRGDTEAFF.

J is TRBJ1-1 and V is TRBV19; 7 bases map to TRBD1. This CDR3 comprises 16 residues. CDR1 is LNHDA and CDR2 is SQIVND in the germline V gene (reference sequence). J gave up 4 bases and V 6 bases, and 14 bases lay outside the gene matches. The CDR3 region has the DNA TGTGCCAGTAGCCCGAAAACAGGGGCCTCTTTCACTGAAGCTTTCTTT. Translating it yields CASSPKTGASFTEAFF.